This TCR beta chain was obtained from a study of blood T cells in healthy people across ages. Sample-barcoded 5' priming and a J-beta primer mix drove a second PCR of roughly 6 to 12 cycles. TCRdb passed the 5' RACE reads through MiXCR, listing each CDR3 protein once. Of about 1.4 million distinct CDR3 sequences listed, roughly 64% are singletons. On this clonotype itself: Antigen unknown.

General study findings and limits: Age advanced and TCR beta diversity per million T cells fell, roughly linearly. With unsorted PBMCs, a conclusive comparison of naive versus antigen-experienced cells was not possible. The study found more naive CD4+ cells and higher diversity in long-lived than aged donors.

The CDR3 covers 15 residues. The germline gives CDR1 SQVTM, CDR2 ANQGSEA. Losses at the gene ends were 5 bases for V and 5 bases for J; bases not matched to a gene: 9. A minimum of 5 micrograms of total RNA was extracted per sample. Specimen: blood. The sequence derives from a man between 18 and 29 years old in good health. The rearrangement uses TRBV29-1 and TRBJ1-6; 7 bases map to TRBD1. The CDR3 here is CSVWTGEDHNSPLHF. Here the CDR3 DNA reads TGCAGCGTTTGGACAGGTGAAGATCATAATTCACCCCTCCACTTT.